The 16 T cell receptor beta chains presented below share a single source sample, sequenced in a study of Graves' ophthalmopathy and Graves' hyperthyroidism. Transcripts of RNA were the source for amplifying TCR beta CDR3 regions. A first-round RT-PCR used HTBI primers, followed by a second-round multiplex PCR. TCRdb reprocessed the multiplex PCR reads with MiXCR, giving one entry per CDR3 protein. The data show about 400,000 distinct CDR3 sequences, with approximately 20% seen just once and 1.5% to 2% held by the top ten. The sequencing sample was made of peripheral blood. These receptors were obtained from a woman aged 18-29 years with Graves' ophthalmopathy.

This clonotype showed up just once. The rearrangement joins TRBV6-1 to TRBJ2-2; 7 nucleotides line up with TRBD2. The CDR3 has 14 residues. The germline V gene encodes CDR1 MNHNS and CDR2 SASEGT. Trimming removed 2 bases from V and 3 bases from J; junction bases left unmatched: 0. CDR3 bases: TGTGCCAGCAGTGAACTAGCGGACACCGGGGAGCTGTTTTTT. Protein sequence: CASSELADTGELFF.

In this sample, this clonotype turned up many times. The V and J genes are TRBV5-5 and TRBJ2-4, with D perhaps given as TRBD1 or TRBD2 (6 bases each). CDR3 size: 12 residues. Germline CDR1 SGHKS, CDR2 YYEKEE (reference sequence). V lost 0 bases to trimming and J lost 9 bases, with 7 bases between them. CDR3: CASSLAGAIQYF. The CDR3 coding sequence is TGTGCCAGCAGCTTGGCGGGGGCCATTCAGTACTTC. The entire variable domain, with the rest obtained from reference TRBV5-5 and TRBJ2-4, is as follows: DAGVTQSPTHLIKTRGQQVTLRCSPISGHKSVSWYQQVLGQGPQFIFQYYEKEERGRGNFPDRFSARQFPNYSSELNVNALLLGDSALYLCASSLAGAIQYFGAGTRLSVL.

Ten or more counts support this clonotype. V usage is TRBV7-2 and J usage is TRBJ2-5; 10 bases match TRBD2. The CDR3 is 17 residues long. The V segment lost 1 base and the J segment 5 bases; nucleotides outside the gene matches: 10. The V gene's germline CDR1 is SGHTA and CDR2 FQGNSA. CDR3 DNA: TGTGCCAGCAGCTTAGGGCTAGCGGGAGTGAATAGGGAGACCCAGTACTTC. It encodes CASSLGLAGVNRETQYF.

This clonotype has ten or more counts. The rearrangement uses TRBV12-3 or TRBV12-4 and TRBJ1-2; possibly TRBD1 for D (6 bases). The CDR3 loop spans 14 amino acids. V was pared by 7 bases and J by 5 bases, with 17 bases between. The CDR3 coding sequence is TGTGCCAGCACTTCAGCAGGGGAGTTTTATGGCTACACCTTC. It translates to CASTSAGEFYGYTF.

This clonotype was picked up many times. This chain links TRBV20-1 with TRBJ1-6; the D gene is possibly TRBD1 (5 bases). V lost 5 bases, J lost 7 bases, and 12 bases lay in between. The CDR3 has 13 amino acids. Germline V gene data show CDR1 as DFQATT and CDR2 as SNEGSKA (reference sequence). The CDR3 is CSAQQVGNSPLHF. For the CDR3, the DNA is TGCAGTGCTCAACAGGTGGGGAATTCACCCCTCCACTTT.

This clonotype has ten or more counts. The chain carries TRBV18 and TRBJ2-7, with 8 bases identical to TRBD1. The V gene end was trimmed by 4 bases and the J gene end by 2 bases; junction bases not matched to a gene: 7. This CDR3 contains 15 residues. Germline lookup yields CDR1 KGHSH and CDR2 LQKENI. In nucleotides, the CDR3 is TGTGCCAGCTCACTCGGACAGGGAGGACCCTACGAGCAGTACTTC. Translation: CASSLGQGGPYEQYF.

This clonotype was observed many times. The genes are TRBV6-2 or TRBV6-3 and TRBJ2-3; TRBD2 matches at 8 bases. V lost 7 bases and J lost 1; bases outside the gene matches: 13. The CDR3 covers 17 residues. Germline loops: CDR1 MNHEY, CDR2 SVGEGT. In DNA form, the CDR3 reads TGTGCCAGCACCCCTCGGGAGGGGGTATGGGGCACAGATACGCAGTATTTT. The encoded protein is CASTPREGVWGTDTQYF.

In this sample, this clonotype turned up many times. This sequence joins TRBV6-2 or TRBV6-3 and TRBJ2-2; D is unclear. The germline V and J ends were trimmed by 9 bases and 4 bases, with 9 bases remaining between them. Germline CDR1 reads MNHEY; CDR2 reads SVGEGT. The CDR3 has 12 residues. CDR3 region: CASLTPTGELFF. The CDR3, as DNA: TGTGCCAGTTTGACTCCCACCGGGGAGCTGTTTTTT.

The rearrangement joins TRBV6-5 to TRBJ1-1; D is perhaps TRBD1 (6 bases). This CDR3 contains 12 residues. Per germline, CDR1 MNHEY and CDR2 SVGAGI. Trimming took off 4 bases at V and 8 bases at J, with 11 bases between the two ends. The chain's CDR3 is CASSFGGGEAFF. CDR3 in DNA: TGTGCCAGCAGTTTTGGGGGCGGAGAAGCTTTCTTT.

V usage is TRBV10-3 and J usage is TRBJ2-7; the match to TRBD2 covers 10 bases. Germline CDR1 is ENHRY and CDR2 is SYGVKD. Trimming removed 10 bases from V and 2 bases from J; junction bases left unmatched: 11. CDR3 length: 15 amino acids. The DNA of the CDR3 is TGTGCCACTACTAGCGGGACCCCTTTTGCCTACGAGCAGTACTTC. Translated: CATTSGTPFAYEQYF.

This clonotype has at least ten counts. Here the CDR3 omits its conserved ending phenylalanine or tryptophan, so a read error is the likely source. The genes are TRBV5-1 and TRBJ2-6; D is undetermined. Germline values: CDR1 SGHRS, CDR2 YFSETQ. The CDR3 totals 14 residues. V was clipped by 4 bases and J by 0 bases, with 5 bases between them. CDR3 in amino acids: CASSRSSGANVLTL. For the CDR3, the DNA is TGCGCCAGCAGCAGGAGCTCTGGGGCCAACGTCCTGACTCTC.

This clonotype was recorded at least ten times. V and J are TRBV6-2 or TRBV6-3 and TRBJ1-5; 11 bases match TRBD1. Germline V CDR1 and CDR2: MNHEY, SVGEGT. Losses at the gene ends were 6 bases for V and 2 bases for J; bases not matched to a gene: 6. CDR3 length: 16 residues. As DNA, the CDR3 is TGTGCCAGCAGACGGGACAGGGGGACGGGCAATCAGCCCCAGCATTTT. It yields the protein CASRRDRGTGNQPQHF.

This clonotype occurred many times. This chain links TRBV28 with TRBJ2-7, with D hard to call. Germline CDR1 is MDHEN and CDR2 is SYDVKM. This CDR3 is built from 13 residues. The V end was cut by 5 bases, the J end by 7 bases, with 15 bases between. The CDR3 spells CASSPRVLVEQYF. The CDR3 DNA sequence: TGTGCCAGCAGTCCTCGGGTGCTGGTGGAGCAGTACTTC. The complete variable domain, with remaining parts taken from reference TRBV28 and TRBJ2-7, reads DVKVTQSSRYLVKRTGEKVFLECVQDMDHENMFWYRQDPGLGLRLIYFSYDVKMKEKGDIPEGYSVSREKKERFSLILESASTNQTSMYLCASSPRVLVEQYFGPGTRLTVT.

This clonotype was observed a few times. The V gene is TRBV12-3 or TRBV12-4, the J gene TRBJ1-5, with D unresolved. Between the trimmed V and J ends, which lost 6 bases and 6 bases, there was a span of 21 bases. The CDR3 has 16 amino acids. The CDR3 loop reads CASSWYGPRQGQPQHF. The CDR3 nucleotides are TGTGCCAGCAGCTGGTATGGACCCAGGCAAGGTCAGCCCCAGCATTTT.

Ten or more counts support this clonotype. This rearrangement joins TRBV12-3 or TRBV12-4 to TRBJ2-7; possibly TRBD1 for D (6 bases). The V end lost 0 bases, the J end lost 1 base, and 19 bases lay between the germline ends. The length of the CDR3 is 18 residues. CDR3 sequence (DNA): TGTGCCAGCAGTTTAGCGGATCCCATAGGGACACCTTCCTACGAGCAGTACTTC. Encoded protein: CASSLADPIGTPSYEQYF.

This clonotype was seen at least ten times. The chain combines TRBV10-3 with TRBJ1-1, with a weak D call TRBD1 (5 bases). Germline CDR1 is ENHRY and CDR2 is SYGVKD. This CDR3 spans 15 amino acids. Between the trimmed V and J ends, which lost 4 bases and 3 bases, there was a span of 15 bases. CDR3 protein: CAISGGRDSHTEAFF. The DNA of the CDR3 is TGTGCCATCAGTGGGGGTCGGGACTCACACACTGAAGCTTTCTTT.